This T cell receptor beta chain is from a study of blood T cells in healthy people across ages. This clonotype was recorded once. Being one base from a much bigger clone, this may be a read error. V was clipped by 2 bases and J by 6 bases; unmatched bases: 7. Germline CDR1 and CDR2: SGHTA and FQGNSA. The CDR3 loop spans 17 amino acids. Sample-barcoded 5' priming and a J-beta primer mix drove a second PCR of 7 to 11 cycles. Each sample yielded at least 2.5 million CDR3-containing paired-end reads. TCRdb reprocessed the 5' RACE reads via MiXCR and lists one record per CDR3 protein. Among 1.5 million to 2 million distinct CDR3 sequences listed, around 50% were seen once.

The source is a woman between 35 and 50 years old in good health. Sequences were obtained from blood. The rearrangement links TRBV7-2 to TRBJ2-4; 13 bases match TRBD2. CDR3 amino acids: CASSLLTSGGPRNIQYF. CDR3 DNA sequence: TGTGCCAGCAGCTTATTGACTAGCGGGGGGCCCAGAAACATTCAGTACTTC.